This TCR beta chain was observed in a study of T cells after yellow fever vaccination. Looking at the study overall: Fractions of low cell number were prepared using SMART-Seq v4 Ultra Low Input.

General study results and limits: Bulk-population clonotypes that are abundant could appear as contaminants in FACS-sorted repertoires.

By 5'RACE template switching, TCR cDNA was produced, with a universal primer site and UMIs added in the process. TCRdb processed the 5' RACE reads anew with MiXCR; each CDR3 protein has one entry. The repertoire has over 200,000 distinct CDR3 sequences, approximately 6.7% of them found once; the top ten carry 0.85% to 1.2%. After removal of 6 bases from V and 6 bases from J, the junction contained 8 bases not matched to a gene. The germline gives CDR1 LGHDT, CDR2 YNNKEL (reference sequence). This CDR3 has 14 residues. Many counts were recorded for this clonotype. Antigen: not known. The chain is built from TRBV3-1 and TRBJ2-4; 7 bases are a match to TRBD1. The sample here was CD4+ T cells sorted from PBMCs, taken on the day of the yellow fever booster vaccination. The source is a man aged 25 to 45 who received the YFV17D yellow fever vaccine. For the CDR3, the DNA is TGTGCCAGCAGTCCCGGGACAGTGGGAAACATTCAGTACTTC. Residues: CASSPGTVGNIQYF.